Presented here are 22 T cell receptor beta chains from one specimen sequenced in a study of blood T cell repertoires in COVID-19. TCRdb's copy holds only in-frame clones and misses some; the assay was immunoSEQ multiplex PCR. The sample lists fewer than 350,000 clones, 75% to 90% occurring once. Material: PBMCs or T cells enriched from blood (not recorded which). These receptors all stem from a woman aged 45-65 years who had recovered from COVID-19.

The genes are TRBV6-5 and TRBJ2-3; a weak D match, TRBD2 (5 bases). CDR3 length: 14 residues. In germline, CDR1 is MNHEY, CDR2 SVGAGI. V was pared by 6 bases and J by 2 bases, with 12 bases between. DNA for the CDR3: TGTGCCAGCAGCTACGGACTGTCCACAGATACGCAGTATTTT. This sequence encodes CASSYGLSTDTQYF.

V is TRBV29-1 and J is TRBJ1-1, with D perhaps TRBD1 (6 bases). The CDR3 covers 10 residues. The V and J ends lost 5 bases and 5 bases respectively, with 6 bases between them. CDR1 and CDR2 (germline): SQVTM, ANQGSEA. The CDR3 loop reads CSVTGTEAFF. CDR3 in DNA: TGCAGCGTTACAGGGACTGAAGCTTTCTTT.

V is TRBV7-2 and J is TRBJ2-2, with D maybe TRBD2 (5 bases). This CDR3 is built from 13 residues. Germline lookup yields CDR1 SGHTA and CDR2 FQGNSA. The V and J ends lost 3 bases and 6 bases respectively, with 8 bases between them. Written as DNA, the CDR3 is TGTGCCAGCAGCTTGGGAGTGGCCGGGGAGCTGTTTTTT. Translation gives CASSLGVAGELFF.

The CDR3 reads CASSKDIDSPLHF. The CDR3 bases are TGTGCCAGCAGCAAGGACATCGATTCACCCCTCCACTTT. The gene calls are TRBV9 and TRBJ1-6; TRBD1 might be the D (5 bases). The CDR3 has 13 amino acids. Germline assignment: CDR1 SGDLS and CDR2 YYNGEE. Trimming took 4 bases from V and 8 from J, leaving 10 bases between them.

V gene TRBV29-1 combines with J gene TRBJ2-3; 9 bases match TRBD1. CDR1 is SQVTM, CDR2 ANQGSEA, per germline. Unmatched junction bases numbered 11, after V lost 8 bases and J lost 5 bases. The CDR3 runs 14 residues. This chain's CDR3 is CSSSGQGRLDTQYF. CDR3 in DNA: TGCAGCTCCTCGGGACAGGGACGCCTAGATACGCAGTATTTT.

The V gene is TRBV4-3, the J gene TRBJ1-4, with D unclear. Trimming took off 1 base at V and 5 bases at J, with 8 bases between the two ends. CDR3 length: 14 amino acids. Germline assignment: CDR1 LGHNA and CDR2 YSLEER. In DNA, the CDR3 is TGCGCCAGCAGCCAAGGCCACAGAAATGAAAAACTGTTTTTT. Translated, it gives CASSQGHRNEKLFF.

The rearrangement joins TRBV18 to TRBJ2-7, with TRBD1 identical over 7 bases. CDR3 size: 14 residues. CDR1 and CDR2 from the germline V gene are KGHSH and LQKENI. The trim removed 3 bases at V and 5 bases at J, leaving 7 bases unmatched. The chain's CDR3 is CASSPRQGDDEQYF. The CDR3 DNA reads as TGTGCCAGCTCACCCCGACAGGGCGACGACGAGCAGTACTTC. Based on the CDR3 plus reference TRBV18 and TRBJ2-7, the full variable domain is NAGVMQNPRHLVRRRGQEARLRCSPMKGHSHVYWYRQLPEEGLKFMVYLQKENIIDESGMPKERFSAEFPKEGPSILRIQQVVRGDSAAYFCASSPRQGDDEQYFGPGTRLTVT.

The chain employs TRBV11-2 and TRBJ1-2, with 7 positions matching TRBD1. J was trimmed by 5 bases and V by 5 bases; bases with no gene match: 11. The CDR3 is 15 residues long. Germline CDR1 and CDR2: SGHAT and FQNNGV. CDR3: CASSHQRQGHYGYTF. As DNA, the CDR3 is TGTGCCAGCAGCCATCAACGACAGGGTCATTATGGCTACACCTTC.

This chain joins TRBV10-1 and TRBJ2-1; D is possibly TRBD2 (6 bases). V lost 0 bases, J lost 6 bases, and 18 bases lay in between. Germline V lookup: CDR1 WNHNN, CDR2 SYGVQD (reference sequence). The CDR3 has 17 amino acids. CDR3 coding DNA: TGCGCCAGCAGTGAGTCCGGCGTAGCGGCAGTGGGCAATGAGCAGTTCTTC. This sequence encodes CASSESGVAAVGNEQFF.

The chain couples TRBV11-2 to TRBJ2-7, with a tentative D call TRBD2 (6 bases). The V end lost 4 bases, the J end lost 0 bases, and 10 bases lay between the germline ends. Germline V gene sequence: CDR1 SGHAT, CDR2 FQNNGV. The CDR3 sequence is 14 residues long. The CDR3 nucleotides read TGTGCCAGCAGCTACGGGGGTACCTCCTACGAGCAGTACTTC. It translates to CASSYGGTSYEQYF.

This clone came up many times. V gene TRBV3-1 (or the pseudogene TRBV3-2) combines with J gene TRBJ1-6; D is uncertain. The V and J ends lost 0 bases and 9 bases respectively, with 12 bases between them. CDR1 and CDR2 (germline): LGHDT, YNNKEL (reference sequence). The CDR3 is made up of 15 amino acids. CDR3 sequence reads: CASSQESRTGSPLHF. Written as DNA, the CDR3 is TGTGCCAGCAGCCAAGAGTCCCGTACGGGTTCACCCCTCCACTTT.

The chain carries TRBV6-2 or TRBV6-3 and TRBJ1-1; 8 bases fit TRBD1. The junction had 3 bases not matched to a gene; V was cut back by 0 bases and J by 6 bases. Germline V lookup: CDR1 MNHEY, CDR2 SVGEGT. The CDR3 is made up of 14 amino acids. For the CDR3, the DNA is TGTGCCAGCAGTTACTCGGACAGGGTTGCTGAAGCTTTCTTT. This sequence encodes CASSYSDRVAEAFF.

This chain connects TRBV18 to TRBJ1-2; D ambiguous. Deletions cut 1 base from V and 10 bases from J, with 13 bases between. Germline CDR1 KGHSH, CDR2 LQKENI. There are 13 residues in the CDR3. CDR3 coding DNA: TGTGCCAGCTCACCACAGCCCGGGAAGGCCTACACCTTC. It specifies CASSPQPGKAYTF.

V usage is TRBV6-1 and J usage is TRBJ2-5; 11 bases are shared with TRBD2. Trimming cost V 4 bases and J 2 bases; bases outside gene matches: 6. This CDR3 spans 16 amino acids. Germline CDR1 MNHNS, CDR2 SASEGT. CDR3 sequence (DNA): TGTGCCAGCAGTGCCGCTAGCGGGGGGCCTCAAGAGACCCAGTACTTC. Its translation is CASSAASGGPQETQYF.

This chain joins TRBV5-5 and TRBJ2-5; no definite D call. V lost 2 bases and J 4 bases, leaving 18 bases between the germline ends. The CDR3 is made up of 16 amino acids. Per germline, CDR1 SGHKS and CDR2 YYEKEE (reference sequence). CDR3 sequence reads: CASSLGPAVKSETQYF. The CDR3 nucleotides are TGTGCCAGCAGCTTAGGCCCGGCGGTGAAATCAGAGACCCAGTACTTC.

The sample holds a few counts of this clone. V is TRBV7-9 and J is TRBJ1-2; TRBD1 is a possible D gene (5 bases). The CDR3 has 15 residues. Per germline, CDR1 SEHNR and CDR2 FQNEAQ (reference sequence). The ends were cut back, 0 bases at V and 8 bases at J, with 16 bases in the middle. DNA of the CDR3: TGTGCCAGCAGCTTAGCGGGGCAGGGTAGGCACGGCTACACCTTC. It encodes CASSLAGQGRHGYTF. The complete variable domain, with remaining parts taken from reference TRBV7-9 and TRBJ1-2, reads DTGVSQNPRHKITKRGQNVTFRCDPISEHNRLYWYRQTLGQGPEFLTYFQNEAQLEKSRLLSDRFSAERPKGSFSTLEIQRTEQGDSAMYLCASSLAGQGRHGYTFGSGTRLTVV.

The sample holds a few counts of this clone. CDR3 loop: CASSLGTGAGFAEAFF. The CDR3 DNA reads as TGTGCCAGCAGCTTAGGAACAGGGGCGGGTTTCGCTGAAGCTTTCTTT. The gene calls are TRBV7-2 and TRBJ1-1, with 7 positions matching TRBD1. The CDR3 is 16 amino acids. Germline V lookup: CDR1 SGHTA, CDR2 FQGNSA. V dropped 1 base and J dropped 6; count of bases not matched to a gene: 11.

V gene TRBV7-9 combines with J gene TRBJ1-5, with a tentative D call TRBD1 (5 bases). Per the germline V gene, CDR1 is SEHNR and CDR2 is FQNEAQ (reference sequence). The CDR3 length is 17 residues. Trimming removed 2 bases at V and 5 bases at J, with 19 bases between. The CDR3 region is CASSLPPEWGEDQPQHF. CDR3 bases: TGTGCCAGCAGCTTACCGCCGGAATGGGGCGAAGATCAGCCCCAGCATTTT.

This clone was picked up one time. This rearrangement joins TRBV2 to TRBJ1-5; TRBD1 aligns across 7 bases. In germline, CDR1 is SNHLY, CDR2 FYNNEI. V was pared by 2 bases and J by 2 bases, with 3 bases of the junction left unmatched. This CDR3 spans 15 amino acids. The CDR3 region is CASSERGQRNQPQHF. CDR3 DNA: TGTGCCAGCAGTGAAAGGGGGCAGCGCAATCAGCCCCAGCATTTT.

The chain couples TRBV6-1 to TRBJ2-1, with 7 nucleotides matching TRBD1. The germline CDR1 and CDR2 sequences are MNHNS and SASEGT. V dropped 6 bases and J dropped 5; count of bases not matched to a gene: 10. The CDR3 is 15 residues long. As DNA, the CDR3 is TGTGCCAGCAGCCACAGGGGCGTGGGGAACAATGAGCAGTTCTTC. Its protein product is CASSHRGVGNNEQFF.

The V call is TRBV11-2, the J call TRBJ2-7; possible D gene TRBD1, 6 bases. Trimming removed 1 base from V and 1 base from J, with 8 bases in between. Germline V lookup: CDR1 SGHAT, CDR2 FQNNGV. The CDR3 covers 14 residues. CDR3 sequence reads: CASSLAGQSYEQYF. In DNA form, the CDR3 reads TGTGCCAGCAGCTTAGCTGGACAGTCCTACGAGCAGTACTTC.

This chain connects TRBV18 to TRBJ2-2; TRBD2 agrees at 9 bases. Unmatched junction bases numbered 1, after V lost 4 bases and J lost 4 bases. The V gene's germline CDR1 is KGHSH and CDR2 LQKENI. CDR3 size: 14 residues. The CDR3 here is CASSQREVTGELFF. In DNA, the CDR3 is TGTGCCAGCTCACAGCGGGAGGTCACCGGGGAGCTGTTTTTT.